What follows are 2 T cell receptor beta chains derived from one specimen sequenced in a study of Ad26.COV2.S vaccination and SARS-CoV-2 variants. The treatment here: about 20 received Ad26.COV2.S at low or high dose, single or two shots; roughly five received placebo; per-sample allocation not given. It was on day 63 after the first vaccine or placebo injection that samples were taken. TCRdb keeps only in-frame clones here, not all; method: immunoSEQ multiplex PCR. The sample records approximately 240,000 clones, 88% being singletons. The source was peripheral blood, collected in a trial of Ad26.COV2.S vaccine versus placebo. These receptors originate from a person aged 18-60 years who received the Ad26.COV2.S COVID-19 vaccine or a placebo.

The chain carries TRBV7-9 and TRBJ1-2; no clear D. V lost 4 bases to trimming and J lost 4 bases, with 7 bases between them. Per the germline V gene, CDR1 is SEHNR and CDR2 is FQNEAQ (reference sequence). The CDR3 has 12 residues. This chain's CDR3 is CASSSEIYGYTF. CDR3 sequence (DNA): TGTGCCAGCAGCTCAGAGATCTATGGCTACACCTTC.

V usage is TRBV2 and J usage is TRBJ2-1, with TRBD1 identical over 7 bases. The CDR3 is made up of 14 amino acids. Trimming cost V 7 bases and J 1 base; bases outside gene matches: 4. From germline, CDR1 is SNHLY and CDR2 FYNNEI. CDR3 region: CASNPGQSYNEQFF. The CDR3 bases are TGTGCCAGCAACCCGGGACAGTCCTACAATGAGCAGTTCTTC.